These 18 T cell receptor beta chains share one sample of origin, sequenced in a study of blood T cell repertoires in COVID-19. Produced via immunoSEQ multiplex PCR; TCRdb's table is partial and in-frame only. In the table there are 100,000 to 150,000 clones, approximately 84% of which are singletons. The sample consisted of peripheral blood. These receptors were collected from a woman over 75 with acute or convalescent COVID-19.

The V call is TRBV18, the J call TRBJ1-2; TRBD1 aligns across 7 bases. CDR1 and CDR2 from the germline V gene are KGHSH and LQKENI. V lost 5 bases, J lost 6 bases, and 6 bases stayed unmatched. CDR3 length: 13 residues. The CDR3 region is CASSVDRVDGYTF. CDR3 coding DNA: TGTGCCAGCTCAGTCGACAGGGTCGATGGCTACACCTTC.

The chain couples TRBV15 to TRBJ2-3; TRBD2 matches at 8 bases. With 5 bases clipped from V and 3 bases from J, the junction kept 10 bases outside the gene matches. From germline, CDR1 is LNHNV and CDR2 YYDKDF (reference sequence). CDR3 length equals 16 residues. The CDR3 DNA sequence: TGTGCCACCAGCTTTCACGGGGGGGGCCGTACAGATACGCAGTATTTT. This codes for CATSFHGGGRTDTQYF.

This clone appeared once. V usage is TRBV6-5 and J usage is TRBJ2-1, with D maybe TRBD2 (5 bases). Germline CDR1 MNHEY, CDR2 SVGAGI. The CDR3 runs 13 residues. Trimming took off 8 bases at V and 8 bases at J, with 16 bases between the two ends. The CDR3 region is CASSRGRVDEQFF. DNA of the CDR3: TGTGCCAGCTCCCGGGGTCGGGTTGATGAGCAGTTCTTC.

This rearrangement joins TRBV6-1 to TRBJ2-2; D is possibly TRBD1 (6 bases). The CDR3 contains 11 residues. The V gene's germline CDR1 is MNHNS and CDR2 SASEGT. The V and J ends lost 7 bases and 9 bases respectively, with 9 bases between them. The CDR3 here is CASIRDRELFF. CDR3 coding DNA: TGTGCCAGCATTCGGGACAGGGAGCTGTTTTTT.

The chain is built from TRBV29-1 and TRBJ1-1, with TRBD1 matching over 10 bases. Trimming cost V 6 bases and J 4 bases; bases outside gene matches: 8. CDR1 is SQVTM, CDR2 ANQGSEA, per germline. This CDR3 is built from 14 residues. The CDR3 DNA reads as TGCAGCGTCCCACCTCGGACAGGGGGCACTGAAGCTTTCTTT. This encodes CSVPPRTGGTEAFF.

The chain couples TRBV10-3 to TRBJ1-2, with D possibly being TRBD1 (6 bases). The CDR3 is 14 residues long. The V gene lost 4 bases and the J gene lost 4 bases, with 13 bases spanning the gap. Germline assignment: CDR1 ENHRY and CDR2 SYGVKD. CDR3 region: CAISVGGQGYGYTF. CDR3 coding DNA: TGTGCCATCAGTGTGGGGGGGCAGGGCTATGGCTACACCTTC.

The CDR3 here is CAISESAEANYGYTF. The CDR3 coding sequence is TGTGCCATCAGTGAGAGCGCAGAGGCTAACTATGGCTACACCTTC. V is TRBV10-3 and J is TRBJ1-2; no definite D call. Germline lookup yields CDR1 ENHRY and CDR2 SYGVKD. CDR3 length equals 15 residues. V lost 2 bases and J 0 bases, leaving 10 bases between the germline ends.

This chain uses TRBV6-2 or TRBV6-3 with TRBJ2-7, with 9 bases lining up with TRBD2. The J segment lost 2 bases and the V segment lost 5 bases, leaving 1 base of the junction unmatched. Germline assignment: CDR1 MNHEY and CDR2 SVGEGT. This CDR3 has 13 amino acids. This CDR3 reads CASSSGRTYEQYF. The CDR3 coding sequence is TGTGCCAGCAGTAGCGGGAGGACCTACGAGCAGTACTTC.

The chain uses TRBV9 and TRBJ2-5, with 7 nucleotides matching TRBD1. The CDR3 spans 16 residues. Germline V lookup: CDR1 SGDLS, CDR2 YYNGEE. Germline trimming cut 0 bases from V and 0 bases from J; bases unmatched to any gene: 5. CDR3 nucleotide sequence: TGTGCCAGCAGCGTAGGGGTGACAGGGTACCAAGAGACCCAGTACTTC. Residues: CASSVGVTGYQETQYF.

This sequence joins TRBV5-1 and TRBJ1-2; 10 positions match TRBD1. Germline V gene lookup returns CDR1 SGHRS and CDR2 YFSETQ. V was clipped by 3 bases and J by 3 bases; unmatched bases: 5. The CDR3 extends over 15 amino acids. CDR3 amino acids: CASSWATGGDYGYTF. The CDR3 nucleotides are TGCGCCAGCAGCTGGGCGACAGGGGGCGACTATGGCTACACCTTC.

This clone was seen once. The rearrangement joins TRBV29-1 to TRBJ2-7, with 9 bases that match TRBD1. The germline V gene encodes CDR1 SQVTM and CDR2 ANQGSEA. There are 14 residues in the CDR3. The J segment lost 5 bases and the V segment lost 6 bases, leaving 11 bases of the junction unmatched. The CDR3: CSVTHRGRKDEQYF. CDR3 DNA: TGCAGCGTGACCCACAGGGGGCGCAAGGACGAGCAGTACTTC.

The rearrangement uses TRBV18 and TRBJ1-1, with D tentatively TRBD1 (6 bases). Germline CDR1 reads KGHSH; CDR2 reads LQKENI. V lost 5 bases and J 4 bases, leaving 14 bases between the germline ends. The CDR3 is 14 amino acids. The CDR3 region has the DNA TGTGCCAGCTCAAAACAGGGAGAGGGCACTGAAGCTTTCTTT. Translated, it gives CASSKQGEGTEAFF. Together with reference TRBV18 and TRBJ1-1, the CDR3 gives the full variable domain: NAGVMQNPRHLVRRRGQEARLRCSPMKGHSHVYWYRQLPEEGLKFMVYLQKENIIDESGMPKERFSAEFPKEGPSILRIQQVVRGDSAAYFCASSKQGEGTEAFFGQGTRLTVV.

This rearrangement joins TRBV4-3 to TRBJ1-2; 10 bases map to TRBD1. The CDR3 extends over 16 amino acids. Germline CDR1 LGHNA, CDR2 YSLEER. J was trimmed by 1 base and V by 2 bases; bases with no gene match: 4. Written as DNA, the CDR3 is TGCGCCAGCAGCCAACCGGGACAGGGGATTAACTATGGCTACACCTTC. Its translation is CASSQPGQGINYGYTF.

The chain links TRBV30 to TRBJ1-3, with 12 positions matching TRBD1. Germline CDR1 is GTSNPN and CDR2 is SVGIG (reference sequence). The trim removed 5 bases at V and 2 bases at J, leaving 13 bases unmatched. The CDR3 is 18 residues long. The CDR3 bases are TGTGCCTGGGATCGTTACCCCGGGACAGGGGGCCCTGGAAACACCATATATTTT. The encoded protein is CAWDRYPGTGGPGNTIYF.

V gene TRBV9 combines with J gene TRBJ1-2; D is uncertain. In germline, CDR1 is SGDLS, CDR2 YYNGEE. V was clipped by 0 bases and J by 4 bases, with 13 bases between them. This CDR3 spans 15 amino acids. The CDR3: CASSVAGNLIYGYTF. DNA of the CDR3: TGTGCCAGCAGCGTAGCGGGGAACCTAATCTATGGCTACACCTTC.

V gene TRBV6-5 combines with J gene TRBJ1-6, with a possible D match to TRBD1 (6 bases). Trimming left V 3 bases short and J 10 bases short, with 13 bases between. CDR1 is MNHEY and CDR2 is SVGAGI in the germline V gene. The CDR3 has 14 amino acids. CDR3 DNA sequence: TGTGCCAGCAGTTATCAACAGGGTGGATCACCCCTCCACTTT. This translates into CASSYQQGGSPLHF.

The J gene is TRBJ1-2, the V gene TRBV19, with 8 bases fitting TRBD1. The germline CDR1 and CDR2 sequences are LNHDA and SQIVND (reference sequence). Trimming took 1 base from V and 7 from J; bases not matched to a gene: 8. There are 15 residues in the CDR3. The CDR3: CASSIGSQGARGYTF. The CDR3 DNA reads TGTGCCAGTAGTATAGGAAGCCAGGGGGCACGTGGCTACACCTTC.

The chain employs TRBV30 and TRBJ2-7, with TRBD1 identical over 11 bases. There are 13 residues in the CDR3. V shed 5 bases and J 4 bases; nucleotides not matched to a gene: 4. Germline CDR1 reads GTSNPN; CDR2 reads SVGIG (reference sequence). CDR3 residues: CAWRTGGWYEQYF. The CDR3 DNA reads TGTGCCTGGCGGACAGGGGGCTGGTACGAGCAGTACTTC.